This T cell receptor (beta chain) was captured by sequencing in a study of blood T cell repertoires in COVID-19. About the study: Spain, Italy and the United States supplied samples that represented acute and convalescent COVID-19. T cells, B-cell-depleted T cells, or PBMCs provided the cDNA or gDNA that served as material.

As originally analysed: By means of reference gene primer amplification, nucleated cell counts were estimated. Profiling relied on immunoSEQ multiplex PCR, and the TCRdb table lists in-frame clones only, not all of them. For V, J and clone size, that table is used; D and trimming come from the DNA. This sample has 170,000 or so clones, with about 86% found just once. Germline V CDR1 and CDR2: SGHRS, YFSETQ. The CDR3 has 15 amino acids. The germline V and J ends were trimmed by 1 base and 6 bases, with 13 bases remaining between them. The chain is built from TRBV5-1 and TRBJ2-2, with D possibly TRBD2 on 6 matching bases. Sequenced sample: peripheral blood. This clonotype was obtained from a man aged 50 or older with active or convalescent COVID-19. The chain's CDR3 is CASSLITGAAGELFF. CDR3 DNA sequence: TGCGCCAGCAGCTTGATAACGGGAGCGGCCGGGGAGCTGTTTTTT.